This T cell receptor beta chain was captured in a study of cytotoxic CD8 clonotypes in ibrutinib-treated CLL. Measured with immunoSEQ multiplex PCR; TCRdb has only the in-frame clones, and not every one. The table shows approximately 45,000 clones, with just over 65% occurring only once. This specimen consisted of PBMCs, obtained after 24 months of ibrutinib treatment. This TCR derives from a human donor with chronic lymphocytic leukemia.

The CDR3 sequence is CASRRGQNTGELFF. CDR3 DNA sequence: TGTGCCAGTAGGCGGGGACAGAACACCGGGGAGCTGTTTTTT. V gene TRBV19 combines with J gene TRBJ2-2; D could derive from TRBD1 or TRBD2 (6 bases each). This CDR3 comprises 14 residues. The V gene's germline CDR1 is LNHDA and CDR2 SQIVND (reference sequence). Trimming shortened V by 6 bases and J by 1 base, and 9 bases separated the two germline ends.